Shown below are 17 T cell receptor beta chains from a single sample sequenced in a study of spatial heterogeneity in lung cancer. TCRdb ran MiXCR on the 5' RACE reads and lists one entry per CDR3 protein. The repertoire holds over 50,000 distinct CDR3 sequences, with approximately 6% as singletons. The time point is: sample taken at primary tumor resection. The source material was PBMCs, sampled at surgery. The receptors here all came from a female donor with early-stage non-small cell lung cancer.

This clonotype was observed at least ten times. This chain connects TRBV4-1 to TRBJ2-3; 7 positions match TRBD2. The V gene end was trimmed by 1 base and the J gene end by 0 bases; junction bases not matched to a gene: 4. Germline values: CDR1 MGHRA, CDR2 YSYEKL. This CDR3 has 16 amino acids. CDR3 sequence reads: CASSQGGGGSTDTQYF. The CDR3 coding sequence is TGCGCCAGCAGCCAAGGGGGCGGGGGTAGCACAGATACGCAGTATTTT.

This clonotype appeared many times. This chain connects TRBV7-2 to TRBJ1-6; perhaps TRBD1 as D (5 bases). Deletions cut 4 bases from V and 11 bases from J, with 27 bases between. The CDR3 sequence is 18 residues long. CDR1 and CDR2 from the germline V gene are SGHTA and FQGNSA. Here the CDR3 DNA reads TGTGCCAGCAGCTCGTTAGCCCCAGGGATGGGAGTAAACCCACCCCTCCACTTT. Residues: CASSSLAPGMGVNPPLHF.

This clonotype was counted between two and nine times. The chain links TRBV20-1 to TRBJ1-1; no clear D. CDR3 length: 13 amino acids. Trimming removed 3 bases at V and 0 bases at J, with 8 bases between. Germline-derived CDR1 and CDR2 are DFQATT and SNEGSKA (reference sequence). In nucleotides, the CDR3 is TGCAGTGCTAGGAAGGACGTGAACACTGAAGCTTTCTTT. This codes for CSARKDVNTEAFF.

This rearrangement joins TRBV28 to TRBJ2-5, with D possibly being TRBD1 (5 bases). In germline, CDR1 is MDHEN, CDR2 SYDVKM. This CDR3 spans 13 amino acids. V lost 8 bases and J 4 bases, leaving 14 bases between the germline ends. CDR3 amino acids: CASSSQGTETQYF. The CDR3 DNA is TGTGCCAGCTCTTCTCAGGGTACAGAGACCCAGTACTTC.

The sample holds a few counts of this clonotype. V is TRBV19 and J is TRBJ1-2; 9 bases are shared with TRBD1. Germline trimming cut 8 bases from V and 3 bases from J; bases unmatched to any gene: 16. Germline CDR1 and CDR2: LNHDA and SQIVND (reference sequence). The CDR3 length is 17 residues. In DNA form, the CDR3 reads TGTGCCAGTTCGGTCGGGACAGGGTTTCTTTCGGACTATGGCTACACCTTC. This sequence encodes CASSVGTGFLSDYGYTF.

This clonotype was detected ten times or more. The V call is TRBV6-6, the J call TRBJ2-3; 7 nucleotides align to TRBD2. This CDR3 is built from 16 residues. Trimming at V came to 2 bases and at J to 0 bases, leaving 5 bases not matched to a gene. Germline values: CDR1 MNHNY, CDR2 SVGAGI (reference sequence). The CDR3 DNA sequence: TGTGCCAGCAGTTACGGCCTAGCGGCAAGCACAGATACGCAGTATTTT. This encodes CASSYGLAASTDTQYF.

This clonotype was observed many times. The V and J genes are TRBV12-3 or TRBV12-4 and TRBJ2-7; D perhaps matches TRBD2 (5 bases). This CDR3 has 14 residues. The ends were cut back, 5 bases at V and 3 bases at J, with 14 bases in the middle. This CDR3 is CASSPGGLDYEQYF. For the CDR3, the DNA is TGTGCCAGCAGTCCTGGCGGACTGGACTACGAGCAGTACTTC.

The V call is TRBV7-7, the J call TRBJ2-5; D is undetermined. The V end lost 1 base, the J end lost 5 bases, and 8 bases lay between the germline ends. The CDR3 is 13 amino acids. Germline loops: CDR1 SSHAT, CDR2 FNYEAQ (reference sequence). CDR3 sequence reads: CASSLEAGETQYF. The CDR3 nucleotides read TGTGCCAGCAGCTTAGAGGCCGGGGAGACCCAGTACTTC.

Ten or more counts support this clonotype. DNA for the CDR3: TGTGCCACCAGCAAAGAGGACAGGAACACCGGGGAGCTGTTTTTT. The encoded protein is CATSKEDRNTGELFF. This rearrangement joins TRBV15 to TRBJ2-2; possibly TRBD1 for D (6 bases). The CDR3 sequence is 15 residues long. The germline CDR1 and CDR2 sequences are LNHNV and YYDKDF (reference sequence). V was pared by 4 bases and J by 1 base, with 10 bases between.

The chain uses TRBV5-1 and TRBJ2-7; D may match TRBD1 or TRBD2 (5 bases each). V gave up 4 bases and J gave up 0 bases, with 14 bases separating them. Germline CDR1 is SGHRS and CDR2 is YFSETQ. This CDR3 is built from 15 residues. CDR3 sequence: CASSMGVGSSYEQYF. For the CDR3, the DNA is TGCGCCAGCAGCATGGGGGTAGGGAGCTCCTACGAGCAGTACTTC.

By sample share, this clonotype is medium-sized. The gene calls are TRBV12-3 or TRBV12-4 and TRBJ2-2; a possible D gene is TRBD1 (5 bases). V lost 5 bases and J lost 1, with 11 bases in between. There are 15 residues in the CDR3. CDR3 region: CASSQETVNTGELFF. The CDR3 DNA follows: TGTGCCAGCAGTCAAGAGACAGTGAACACCGGGGAGCTGTTTTTT.

About this clonotype: This may be a read error, as it is one base from a much larger clone. The chain recombines TRBV6-5 with TRBJ1-1; D remains ambiguous. The germline V gene has CDR1 MNHEY and CDR2 SVGAGI. V was pared by 0 bases and J by 1 base, with 9 bases between. This CDR3 spans 15 amino acids. The CDR3 here is CASSYSSSGNTEAFF. The CDR3 DNA sequence: TGTGCCAGCAGTTACTCGTCCAGTGGGAACACTGAAGCTTTCTTT.

The chain combines TRBV24-1 with TRBJ1-2; D is uncertain. The CDR3 runs to 13 residues. The germline V and J ends were trimmed by 4 bases and 3 bases, with 8 bases remaining between them. Germline CDR1 is KGHDR and CDR2 is SFDVKD. The CDR3 DNA reads as TGTGCCACCAGTGACCCTCCGGACTATGGCTACACCTTC. It yields the protein CATSDPPDYGYTF.

V and J are TRBV5-1 and TRBJ1-1; D perhaps matches TRBD1 (5 bases). CDR3 length: 16 amino acids. V shed 4 bases and J shed 0 bases, with 16 bases lying between them. CDR1 and CDR2 (germline): SGHRS, YFSETQ. CDR3 sequence (DNA): TGCGCCAGCAGCCTGGACATAGCCTCCTTGAACACTGAAGCTTTCTTT. The encoded protein is CASSLDIASLNTEAFF.

This clonotype was detected ten times or more. The chain recombines TRBV19 with TRBJ1-5; 10 bases map to TRBD1. V shed 4 bases, J shed 2 bases, and the junction held 2 bases outside the gene matches. The CDR3 is 15 amino acids. CDR1 LNHDA and CDR2 SQIVND come from the germline V gene (reference sequence). The CDR3 DNA reads TGTGCCAGTAGTACCGGGACAGGGGGCAATCAGCCCCAGCATTTT. It encodes CASSTGTGGNQPQHF. Filled out from reference TRBV19 and TRBJ1-5, the complete variable domain reads DGGITQSPKYLFRKEGQNVTLSCEQNLNHDAMYWYRQDPGQGLRLIYYSQIVNDFQKGDIAEGYSVSREKKESFPLTVTSAQKNPTAFYLCASSTGTGGNQPQHFGDGTRLSIL.

As regards this clonotype: An end of the junction differs from the germline gene, which may be a read error. The V and J genes are TRBV2 and TRBJ2-2; 12 bases agree with TRBD2. The germline gives CDR1 SNHLY, CDR2 FYNNEI. CDR3 length: 16 amino acids. CDR3 DNA: TGTGCCAGCAGTGCCCTAGCGGGGGGGCAAACCGAGGAGCTGTTTTTT. The encoded protein is CASSALAGGQTEELFF.

The V and J genes are TRBV2 and TRBJ2-7, with D perhaps matching TRBD2 (7 bases). Germline lookup yields CDR1 SNHLY and CDR2 FYNNEI. The CDR3 is 15 residues long. V was trimmed by 7 bases and J by 0 bases, leaving 16 bases between them. CDR3 nucleotide sequence: TGTGCCAGCAATCGGGGGAGGGGGAGCTCCTACGAGCAGTACGTC. Translating it yields CASNRGRGSSYEQYV.